The TCR beta chain under discussion was sequenced for a study of blood T cell repertoires in COVID-19 (dated by TCRdb to 2018 to 2021). At the level of the whole study: Collaborator samples came from the United States, Italy and Spain and covered acute and convalescent phases of COVID-19. The prospective study material was composed of cDNA or gDNA derived from T cells, B-cell-depleted T cells, or PBMCs. The dataset comprised deeply sampled blood TCRbeta repertoires from subjects exposed to, actively infected with, or recovered from COVID-19. A freely available public database, intended as a resource for researchers studying the immune response to SARS-CoV-2, is where the repertoires were released. Samples came from the ongoing ImmuneRACE study (first 160 participants) plus 1,254 subjects from 6 global collaborators. A de-identified subject ID, COVID-19 status, age in years and sex were almost always included in the sample metadata. Where available, HLA class I and class II types were obtained from metadata supplied by the sample provider rather than from assay-based typing.

Study-wide findings and limitations: Clinical and demographic metadata were provided uncurated, with the amount varying by source and participant.

The germline V gene (reference sequence) gives CDR1 as SEHNR and CDR2 as FQNEAQ. V lost 1 base and J lost 4 bases; the stretch between them is 16 bases long. The CDR3 runs 16 residues from the cysteine to the phenylalanine. Of all the DNA, just the CDR3 is kept, 48 bases in frame from base 1. The immunoSEQ Assay, a bias-controlled multiplex PCR, was used to amplify TCRbeta CDR3 regions from genomic DNA. Per the authors' processing: The number of nucleated cells in each sample was estimated from the amplification of reference gene primers within the assay. To quantify the absolute abundance of each unique TCRbeta CDR3 rearrangement, sequence reads were collapsed and filtered. For each sample, productive Simpson clonality was calculated as the square root of Simpson's diversity index across productive rearrangements. Held by TCRdb, this immuneACCESS table contains in-frame sequences only and omits some clones. Under half of the omission traces to an unresolved V gene where checked; the cause of the rest is unknown. D and trimming come from the DNA, and the V and J calls and clone size come from that table. The sample contains fewer than 250,000 clones, approximately 82% of them found a single time. Jointly, the top ten make up about an eighth of the sample.

Whole blood was collected in K2EDTA tubes by collaborating institutions according to the institutions' own protocols. Collaborator samples were shipped for TCRbeta analysis as frozen whole blood, isolated PBMCs, or DNA extracted from either sample type. Notes on this clone: Its recognized antigen is unknown. No base quality values were provided; no much bigger clone lies one nucleotide off.

Here the chain combines TRBV7-9 and TRBJ1-2; no confident D gene assignment can be made. The source material was peripheral blood. This TCR derives from a middle-aged woman with acute or convalescent COVID-19. The CDR3 protein sequence reads: CASSLGGEEGFYGYTF. The nucleotide sequence reads TGTGCCAGCAGCTTAGGTGGGGAGGAGGGCTTCTATGGCTACACCTTC.